One sample yielded the 32 T cell receptor beta chains listed below, sequenced in a study of response to subunit inactivated influenza vaccine. Using its own MiXCR run on the RT-PCR reads, TCRdb lists one record per CDR3 protein. Among hundreds of thousands of distinct CDR3 sequences listed, roughly 14% were seen once. The sequences come from PBMCs from blood, collected approximately 15 days before vaccination. These receptors were taken from a man aged 50 to 59 who received an inactivated influenza vaccine.

This clonotype showed up many times. The genes are TRBV7-6 and TRBJ2-1, with 9 bases aligning to TRBD2. Germline trimming cut 0 bases from V and 9 bases from J; bases unmatched to any gene: 0. This CDR3 is 13 amino acids long. The germline gives CDR1 SGHVS, CDR2 FNYEAQ. CDR3: CASSLARGGEQFF. The CDR3 nucleotides are TGTGCCAGCAGCTTAGCGCGGGGGGGTGAGCAGTTCTTC.

The chain carries TRBV12-3 or TRBV12-4 and TRBJ1-6; no clear D gene. The CDR3 extends over 14 amino acids. With 5 bases removed from V and 7 bases from J, the gap between germline ends came to 12 bases. The CDR3 DNA is TGTGCCAGCAGTCCAGGAGGTCGCAATTCACCCCTCCACTTT. The encoded protein is CASSPGGRNSPLHF.

The chain links TRBV4-3 to TRBJ2-7, with no clear D. The CDR3 is 13 amino acids. The germline V and J ends were trimmed by 1 base and 6 bases, with 10 bases remaining between them. The germline V gene encodes CDR1 LGHNA and CDR2 YSLEER. Here the CDR3 reads CASSQGFYSEQYF. DNA of the CDR3: TGCGCCAGCAGCCAAGGCTTCTACTCCGAGCAGTACTTC.

This clonotype came up many times. The J gene is TRBJ1-1, the V gene TRBV3-1; weak D call: TRBD1 (6 bases). Trimming took 7 bases from V and 3 from J, leaving 12 bases between them. The CDR3 is 13 residues long. Germline V gene data show CDR1 as LGHDT and CDR2 as YNNKEL (reference sequence). The CDR3, as DNA: TGTGCCAGCAATAAACAGGGAGACACTGAAGCTTTCTTT. Translation: CASNKQGDTEAFF.

The gene calls are TRBV7-2 and TRBJ1-4; 9 nucleotides agree with TRBD1. J gave up 4 bases and V 4 bases, and 7 bases lay outside the gene matches. Germline assignment: CDR1 SGHTA and CDR2 FQGNSA. This CDR3 is built from 16 residues. DNA of the CDR3: TGTGCCAGCAGCTCGCGACGGACAGGGGTTAATGAAAAACTGTTTTTT. Its protein is CASSSRRTGVNEKLFF. The full variable domain, in which reference TRBV7-2 and TRBJ1-4 provide the parts outside the CDR3, is GAGVSQSPSNKVTEKGKDVELRCDPISGHTALYWYRQSLGQGLEFLIYFQGNSAPDKSGLPSDRFSAERTGGSVSTLTIQRTQQEDSAVYLCASSSRRTGVNEKLFFGSGTQLSVL.

In its sample, this clonotype was seen a few times. The chain links TRBV10-3 to TRBJ2-4; 7 nucleotides match TRBD1. Per the germline V gene, CDR1 is ENHRY and CDR2 is SYGVKD. This CDR3 has 16 residues. V dropped 5 bases and J dropped 5; count of bases not matched to a gene: 12. The CDR3 nucleotides read TGTGCCATCAGTAAAGCAATTGGGCAGGGGGAAAACATTCAGTACTTC. Its protein product is CAISKAIGQGENIQYF.

At least ten counts were recorded for this clonotype. The V gene is TRBV2, the J gene TRBJ2-2; 11 nucleotides agree with TRBD2. Germline assignment: CDR1 SNHLY and CDR2 FYNNEI. Trimming at V came to 8 bases and at J to 0 bases, leaving 5 bases not matched to a gene. CDR3 length: 16 amino acids. The CDR3 sequence is CASGTSGSSNTGELFF. The CDR3 DNA reads as TGTGCCAGCGGTACTAGCGGGAGCTCGAACACCGGGGAGCTGTTTTTT.

The chain employs TRBV12-3 or TRBV12-4 and TRBJ2-1; TRBD2 matches at 8 bases. This CDR3 region has 14 residues. Germline trimming cut 2 bases from V and 8 bases from J; bases unmatched to any gene: 5. The CDR3 sequence: CASSLPGLADEQFF. The DNA of the CDR3 is TGTGCCAGCAGTTTACCCGGACTAGCAGATGAGCAGTTCTTC.

This clonotype was detected ten times or more. The chain recombines TRBV12-3 or TRBV12-4 with TRBJ2-2, with 7 bases fitting TRBD2. This CDR3 has 13 amino acids. Trimming took 3 bases from V and 9 from J; bases not matched to a gene: 4. The CDR3 region has the DNA TGTGCCAGCAGTTTGCGGGGGTTCTGGGAGCTGTTTTTT. This gives the protein CASSLRGFWELFF.

There are a few counts of this clonotype. The J gene is TRBJ1-5, the V gene TRBV6-2 or TRBV6-3, with D perhaps matching TRBD1 (5 bases). V was cut by 5 bases and J by 7 bases, with 21 bases left in between. CDR3 size: 16 residues. Germline CDR1 and CDR2: MNHEY and SVGEGT. As DNA, the CDR3 is TGTGCCAGCAGTGAGGACTTGGGACCGACGGGCCAGCCCCAGCATTTT. Translated: CASSEDLGPTGQPQHF.

This clonotype was observed a handful of times. The genes are TRBV14 and TRBJ2-1; 8 nucleotides align to TRBD2. Per the germline V gene, CDR1 is SGHDN and CDR2 is FVKESK. J gave up 7 bases and V 3 bases, and 8 bases lay outside the gene matches. The CDR3 sequence is 15 residues long. The CDR3 is CASSQTSAYGNEQFF. The CDR3 DNA is TGTGCCAGCAGCCAGACTAGCGCGTACGGAAATGAGCAGTTCTTC.

The genes are TRBV20-1 and TRBJ2-1, with 11 bases matching TRBD2. Germline-derived CDR1 and CDR2 are DFQATT and SNEGSKA (reference sequence). V was clipped by 4 bases and J by 3 bases; unmatched bases: 2. There are 14 residues in the CDR3. The CDR3 bases are TGCAGTGCTATTAGCGGGAGGGTCTACAATGAGCAGTTCTTC. It encodes CSAISGRVYNEQFF.

This clonotype has ten or more counts. This chain connects TRBV7-9 to TRBJ2-7; 8 bases are a match to TRBD1. This CDR3 contains 16 residues. Germline V gene data show CDR1 as SEHNR and CDR2 as FQNEAQ (reference sequence). V lost 5 bases to trimming and J lost 6 bases; unmatched junction nucleotides: 15. The CDR3 spells CASSAGQGMKTREQYF. DNA of the CDR3: TGTGCCAGCAGCGCCGGACAGGGAATGAAGACCCGCGAGCAGTACTTC.

The chain employs TRBV7-9 and TRBJ2-1; 13 bases match TRBD2. Germline-derived CDR1 and CDR2 are SEHNR and FQNEAQ (reference sequence). The CDR3 has 15 amino acids. The trim removed 5 bases at V and 5 bases at J, leaving 3 bases unmatched. The chain's CDR3 is CASSQGTSGDNEQFF. DNA for the CDR3: TGTGCCAGCAGCCAAGGGACTAGCGGGGACAATGAGCAGTTCTTC. Full variable domain (rest looked up from reference TRBV7-9 and TRBJ2-1): DTGVSQNPRHKITKRGQNVTFRCDPISEHNRLYWYRQTLGQGPEFLTYFQNEAQLEKSRLLSDRFSAERPKGSFSTLEIQRTEQGDSAMYLCASSQGTSGDNEQFFGPGTRLTVL.

This chain uses TRBV4-2 with TRBJ2-1; the D gene is possibly TRBD2 (6 bases). The CDR3 is 17 amino acids. V was pared by 4 bases and J by 5 bases, with 21 bases between. Germline values: CDR1 LGHNA, CDR2 YNFKEQ. CDR3 DNA: TGTGCCAGCAGCCCTTTGACCGGGACTGACAATAACAATGAGCAGTTCTTC. Its translation is CASSPLTGTDNNNEQFF.

The chain carries TRBV19 and TRBJ2-3; the D gene is possibly TRBD1 (5 bases). The CDR3 totals 13 residues. In germline, CDR1 is LNHDA, CDR2 SQIVND (reference sequence). The V end lost 6 bases, the J end lost 1 base, and 8 bases lay between the germline ends. CDR3 DNA sequence: TGTGCCAGTAGCGAGACAGGCACAGATACGCAGTATTTT. It is translated as CASSETGTDTQYF.

This clonotype was detected a few times. The rearrangement links TRBV7-2 to TRBJ1-2; TRBD1 aligns across 7 bases. CDR3 length: 14 residues. The ends lost 5 bases at V and 7 bases at J; junction bases unmatched: 10. Germline V gene sequence: CDR1 SGHTA, CDR2 FQGNSA. The CDR3 spells CASSLRTGESGYTF. DNA of the CDR3: TGTGCCAGCAGCCTCCGGACAGGAGAGTCTGGCTACACCTTC.

The chain uses TRBV27 and TRBJ2-1; 14 nucleotides align to TRBD2. Germline assignment: CDR1 MNHEY and CDR2 SMNVEV (reference sequence). The CDR3 sequence is 18 residues long. After removal of 5 bases from V and 4 bases from J, the junction contained 10 bases not matched to a gene. CDR3: CASSPRTSGRNLYNEQFF. In DNA form, the CDR3 reads TGTGCCAGCAGTCCCCGGACTAGCGGGAGGAACCTATACAATGAGCAGTTCTTC.

The chain employs TRBV9 and TRBJ2-5; 9 nucleotides line up with TRBD1. The CDR3 loop spans 15 amino acids. With V trimmed by 4 bases and J by 4 bases, 8 bases remained unmatched. Germline V gene data show CDR1 as SGDLS and CDR2 as YYNGEE. DNA for the CDR3: TGTGCCAGCAGCCCCACAGGGGGCAGGGGAGAGACCCAGTACTTC. This gives the protein CASSPTGGRGETQYF.

V usage is TRBV20-1 and J usage is TRBJ1-5; D possibly corresponds to TRBD1 (5 bases). CDR3 size: 16 residues. Germline CDR1 is DFQATT and CDR2 is SNEGSKA (reference sequence). V was trimmed by 2 bases and J by 0 bases, leaving 14 bases between them. The CDR3 region is CSARRPRGDSNQPQHF. CDR3 sequence (DNA): TGCAGTGCTAGAAGACCTCGGGGGGATAGCAATCAGCCCCAGCATTTT.

The V gene is TRBV7-2, the J gene TRBJ1-2; 8 bases line up with TRBD1. The V and J ends lost 2 bases and 4 bases, in that order; junction bases with no gene match: 6. The germline V gene has CDR1 SGHTA and CDR2 FQGNSA. The CDR3 consists of 15 residues. The DNA of the CDR3 is TGTGCCAGCAGCTTATTAGGACAGGGCGGCTATGGCTACACCTTC. Translation: CASSLLGQGGYGYTF.

The gene calls are TRBV6-5 and TRBJ1-2, with D unclear. The V and J ends lost 6 bases and 0 bases respectively, with 5 bases between them. The germline V gene has CDR1 MNHEY and CDR2 SVGAGI. The CDR3 spans 12 residues. The CDR3 region has the DNA TGTGCCAGCAGGGAGTCTAACTATGGCTACACCTTC. Its translation: CASRESNYGYTF.

The table lists this clonotype with a few counts. The CDR3 spells CASSLDRDGYGYTF. CDR3 bases: TGTGCCAGCAGCTTAGACCGGGACGGCTATGGCTACACCTTC. The gene calls are TRBV7-2 and TRBJ1-2, with a weak D call TRBD1 (5 bases). The CDR3 extends over 14 amino acids. The germline V gene has CDR1 SGHTA and CDR2 FQGNSA. The germline V and J ends were trimmed by 1 base and 4 bases, with 10 bases remaining between them.

V gene TRBV18 combines with J gene TRBJ2-7; D remains ambiguous. The CDR3 has 16 residues. V was cut by 4 bases and J by 0 bases, with 16 bases left in between. Germline V gene data show CDR1 as KGHSH and CDR2 as LQKENI. The chain's CDR3 is CASSRRDRGSSYEQYF. Written as DNA, the CDR3 is TGTGCCAGCTCACGAAGAGACCGCGGCAGCTCCTACGAGCAGTACTTC.

In its sample, this clonotype was seen many times. This chain links TRBV12-3 or TRBV12-4 with TRBJ2-5; maybe TRBD1 (6 bases). Between the trimmed V and J ends, which lost 5 bases and 1 base, there was a span of 8 bases. There are 13 residues in the CDR3. The CDR3 DNA reads TGTGCCAGCAGTAAGACAGGCCAAGAGACCCAGTACTTC. Its protein product is CASSKTGQETQYF.

The chain carries TRBV7-8 and TRBJ2-4, with no clear D. Germline loops: CDR1 SGHVS, CDR2 FQNEAQ. V was shortened by 1 base and J by 0 bases, with 10 bases between the two germline ends. This CDR3 has 16 amino acids. The CDR3 bases are TGTGCCAGCAGCTTAGACGGCATCCTAGCCAAAAACATTCAGTACTTC. Translation: CASSLDGILAKNIQYF.

The V call is TRBV27, the J call TRBJ2-7; 11 bases map to TRBD1. In germline, CDR1 is MNHEY, CDR2 SMNVEV (reference sequence). The CDR3 is 18 amino acids. V shed 0 bases and J 3 bases; nucleotides not matched to a gene: 10. The CDR3 protein is CASSLSKAGQGAFYEQYF. The CDR3 DNA sequence: TGTGCCAGCAGTTTATCGAAGGCAGGACAGGGGGCTTTCTACGAGCAGTACTTC.

The chain has TRBV6-6 and TRBJ2-3; D ambiguous. Germline-derived CDR1 and CDR2 are MNHNY and SVGAGI (reference sequence). Trimming cost V 6 bases and J 7 bases, with 11 bases left between them. The CDR3 length is 12 residues. The CDR3 DNA sequence: TGTGCCAGCAGCCAACCAGAGAATACGCAGTATTTT. It is translated as CASSQPENTQYF.

The CDR3 DNA reads as TGTGCCAGCAGCTTAGGTTTTCGGGGGTTGGAGACCCAGTACTTC. It is translated as CASSLGFRGLETQYF. This chain uses TRBV7-2 with TRBJ2-5; D possibly corresponds to TRBD2 (6 bases). The germline CDR1 and CDR2 sequences are SGHTA and FQGNSA. This CDR3 contains 15 residues. With 1 base removed from V and 5 bases from J, the gap between germline ends came to 14 bases.

This clonotype was detected ten times or more. CDR3 protein: CASSPGNQPQHF. The CDR3 coding sequence is TGTGCCAGCAGTCCTGGCAATCAGCCCCAGCATTTT. The V call is TRBV12-3 or TRBV12-4, the J call TRBJ1-5, with D uncertain. The germline V and J ends were trimmed by 5 bases and 2 bases, with 4 bases remaining between them. This CDR3 is built from 12 residues.

The rearrangement links TRBV11-2 to TRBJ2-7; 8 nucleotides align to TRBD1. The V gene's germline CDR1 is SGHAT and CDR2 FQNNGV. Losses at the gene ends were 5 bases for V and 3 bases for J; bases not matched to a gene: 9. This CDR3 is built from 15 residues. The CDR3 nucleotides are TGTGCCAGCAGCCGAAGGACAGGGACCCTCTACGAGCAGTACTTC. Translating it yields CASSRRTGTLYEQYF.

The table lists this clonotype with a few counts. The V gene is TRBV14, the J gene TRBJ2-1; perhaps TRBD2 as D (6 bases). With 2 bases removed from V and 3 bases from J, the gap between germline ends came to 11 bases. This CDR3 spans 15 amino acids. Germline CDR1 reads SGHDN; CDR2 reads FVKESK. DNA for the CDR3: TGTGCCAGCAGCCAAACGGGACTTCACTACAATGAGCAGTTCTTC. Protein product: CASSQTGLHYNEQFF.